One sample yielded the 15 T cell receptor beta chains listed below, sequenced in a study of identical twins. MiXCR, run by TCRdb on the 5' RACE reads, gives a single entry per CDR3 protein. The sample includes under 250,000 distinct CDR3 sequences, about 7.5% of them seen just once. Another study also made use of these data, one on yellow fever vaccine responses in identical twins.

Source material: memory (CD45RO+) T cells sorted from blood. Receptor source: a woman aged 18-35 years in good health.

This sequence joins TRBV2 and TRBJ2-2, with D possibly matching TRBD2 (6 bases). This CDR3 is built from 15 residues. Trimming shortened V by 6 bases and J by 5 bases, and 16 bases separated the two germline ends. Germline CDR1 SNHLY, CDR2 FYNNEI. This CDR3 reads CASSSSSAGTGELFF. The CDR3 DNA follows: TGTGCCAGCAGCTCTAGTTCTGCGGGGACCGGGGAGCTGTTTTTT.

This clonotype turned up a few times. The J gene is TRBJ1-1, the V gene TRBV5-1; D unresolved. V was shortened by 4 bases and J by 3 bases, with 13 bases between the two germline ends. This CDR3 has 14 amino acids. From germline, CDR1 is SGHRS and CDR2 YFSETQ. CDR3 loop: CASSPGLTDTEAFF. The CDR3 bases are TGCGCCAGCAGCCCGGGCCTCACGGACACTGAAGCTTTCTTT.

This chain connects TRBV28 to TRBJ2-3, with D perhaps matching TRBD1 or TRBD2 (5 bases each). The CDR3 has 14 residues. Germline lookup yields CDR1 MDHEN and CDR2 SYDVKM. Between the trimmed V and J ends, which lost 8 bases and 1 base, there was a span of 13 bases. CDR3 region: CASHGAGRTDTQYF. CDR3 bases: TGTGCCAGCCACGGGGCAGGACGCACAGATACGCAGTATTTT.

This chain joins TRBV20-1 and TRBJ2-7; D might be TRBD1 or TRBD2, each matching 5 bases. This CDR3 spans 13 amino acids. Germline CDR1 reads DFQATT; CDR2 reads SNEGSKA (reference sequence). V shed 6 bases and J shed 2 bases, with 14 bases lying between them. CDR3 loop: CSATISGPYEQYF. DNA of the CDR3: TGCAGTGCCACAATTTCGGGACCCTACGAGCAGTACTTC.

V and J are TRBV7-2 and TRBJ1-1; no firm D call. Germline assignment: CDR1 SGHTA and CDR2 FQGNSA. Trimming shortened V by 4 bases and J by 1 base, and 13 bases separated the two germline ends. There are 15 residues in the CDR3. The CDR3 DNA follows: TGTGCCAGCAGCTCGGACGGAAACTGGAACACTGAAGCTTTCTTT. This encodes CASSSDGNWNTEAFF. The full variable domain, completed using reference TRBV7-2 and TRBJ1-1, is GAGVSQSPSNKVTEKGKDVELRCDPISGHTALYWYRQSLGQGLEFLIYFQGNSAPDKSGLPSDRFSAERTGGSVSTLTIQRTQQEDSAVYLCASSSDGNWNTEAFFGQGTRLTVV.

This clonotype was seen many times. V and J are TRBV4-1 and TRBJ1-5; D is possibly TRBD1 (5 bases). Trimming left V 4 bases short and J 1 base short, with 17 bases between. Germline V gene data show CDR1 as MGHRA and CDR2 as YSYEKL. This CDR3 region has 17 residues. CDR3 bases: TGCGCCAGCAGCCCCTCCCTTGGGGGAGGGAGCAATCAGCCCCAGCATTTT. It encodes CASSPSLGGGSNQPQHF.

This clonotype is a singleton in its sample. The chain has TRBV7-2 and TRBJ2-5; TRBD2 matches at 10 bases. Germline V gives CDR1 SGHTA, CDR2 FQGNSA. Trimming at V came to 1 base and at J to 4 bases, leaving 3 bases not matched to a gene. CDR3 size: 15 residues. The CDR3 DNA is TGTGCCAGCAGCTTAGGGACTAGCGGAGGAGAGACCCAGTACTTC. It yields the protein CASSLGTSGGETQYF.

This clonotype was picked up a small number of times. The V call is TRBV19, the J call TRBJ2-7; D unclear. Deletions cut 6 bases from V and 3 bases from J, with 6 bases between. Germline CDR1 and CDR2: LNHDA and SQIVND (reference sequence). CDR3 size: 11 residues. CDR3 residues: CASRGYYEQYF. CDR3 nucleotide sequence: TGTGCCAGTAGGGGATACTACGAGCAGTACTTC.

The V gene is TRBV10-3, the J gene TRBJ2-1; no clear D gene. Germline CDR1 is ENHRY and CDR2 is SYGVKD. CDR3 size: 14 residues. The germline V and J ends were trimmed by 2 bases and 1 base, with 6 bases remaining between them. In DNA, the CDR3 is TGTGCCATCAGTGAGCGAGAGTCCTACAATGAGCAGTTCTTC. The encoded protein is CAISERESYNEQFF.

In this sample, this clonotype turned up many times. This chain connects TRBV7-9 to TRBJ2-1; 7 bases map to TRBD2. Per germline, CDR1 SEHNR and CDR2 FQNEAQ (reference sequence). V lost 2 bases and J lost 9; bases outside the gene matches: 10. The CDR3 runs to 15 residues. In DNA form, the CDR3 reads TGTGCCAGCAGCTTACTGAGCGGGGTGGTTAGTGAGCAGTTCTTC. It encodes CASSLLSGVVSEQFF.

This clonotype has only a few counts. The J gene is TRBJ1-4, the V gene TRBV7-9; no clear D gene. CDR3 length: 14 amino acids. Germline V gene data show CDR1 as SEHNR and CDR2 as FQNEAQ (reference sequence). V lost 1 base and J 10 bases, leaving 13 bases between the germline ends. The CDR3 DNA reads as TGTGCCAGCAGCTTAGACACACTGTCGGGAAAACTGTTTTTT. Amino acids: CASSLDTLSGKLFF.

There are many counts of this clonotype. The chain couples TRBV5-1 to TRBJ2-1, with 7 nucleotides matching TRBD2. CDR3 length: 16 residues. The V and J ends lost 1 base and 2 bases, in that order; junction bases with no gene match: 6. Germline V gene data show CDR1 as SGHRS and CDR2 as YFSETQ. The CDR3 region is CASSLWGGTTYNEQFF. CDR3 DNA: TGCGCCAGCAGCTTGTGGGGCGGGACTACCTACAATGAGCAGTTCTTC.

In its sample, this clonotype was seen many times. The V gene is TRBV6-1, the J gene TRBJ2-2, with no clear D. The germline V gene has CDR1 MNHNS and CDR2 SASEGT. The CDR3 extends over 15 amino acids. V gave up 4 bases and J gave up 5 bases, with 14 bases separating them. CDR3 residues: CASSGRSLGTGELFF. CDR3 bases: TGTGCCAGCAGTGGTCGGTCCCTGGGAACCGGGGAGCTGTTTTTT.

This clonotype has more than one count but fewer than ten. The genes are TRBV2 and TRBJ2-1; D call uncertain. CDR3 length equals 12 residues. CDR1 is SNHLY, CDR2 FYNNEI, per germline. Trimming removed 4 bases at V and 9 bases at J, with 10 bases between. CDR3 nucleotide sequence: TGTGCCAGCAGTGCGGAAAACCCTGAGCAGTTCTTC. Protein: CASSAENPEQFF.

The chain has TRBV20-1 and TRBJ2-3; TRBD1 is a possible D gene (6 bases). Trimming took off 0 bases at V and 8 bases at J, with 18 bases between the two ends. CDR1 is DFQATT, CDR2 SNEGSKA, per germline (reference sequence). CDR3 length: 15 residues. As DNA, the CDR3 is TGCAGTGCTAGAGATAGGGCAGGTCCACAGGGTACGCAGTATTTT. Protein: CSARDRAGPQGTQYF.